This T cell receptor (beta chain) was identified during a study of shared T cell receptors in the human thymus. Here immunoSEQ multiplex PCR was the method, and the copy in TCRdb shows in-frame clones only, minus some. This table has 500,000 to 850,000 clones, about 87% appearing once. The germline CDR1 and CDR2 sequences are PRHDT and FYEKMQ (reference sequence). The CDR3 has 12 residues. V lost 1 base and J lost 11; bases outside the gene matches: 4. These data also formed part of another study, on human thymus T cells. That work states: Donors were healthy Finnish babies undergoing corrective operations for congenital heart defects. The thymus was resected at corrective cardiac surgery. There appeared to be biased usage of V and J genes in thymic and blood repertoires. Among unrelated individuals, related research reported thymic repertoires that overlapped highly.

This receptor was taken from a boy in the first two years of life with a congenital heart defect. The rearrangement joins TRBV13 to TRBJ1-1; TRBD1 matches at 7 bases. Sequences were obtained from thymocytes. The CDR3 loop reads CASSLDDRVAFF. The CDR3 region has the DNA TGTGCCAGCAGCTTAGATGACAGGGTGGCTTTCTTT.